These T cell receptor beta chains were read from a single sample in a study of T-cell memory formation after mild COVID-19. TCRdb redid the calling of the 5' RACE reads with MiXCR, one entry per CDR3 protein. The repertoire holds around 260,000 distinct CDR3 sequences, with roughly 17% as singletons. Sequenced material: PBMCs or a T cell subset sorted from them (not recorded which). The receptors derive from a young man who had mild COVID-19 (a few samples of this study predate the infection). Cell type and time point are not known. Each CDR3 is given with its conserved first and last residue. Some rows have no size entry. The others give once, few or many, or a class for an expanded clone.

V	size	J	CDR3
TRBV29-1	.	TRBJ2-1	CSVDRGTYNEQFF
TRBV7-9	.	TRBJ1-2	CASSLEEGRGYTF
TRBV6-5	few	TRBJ2-1	CASSRTSGGSNEQFF
TRBV6-5	.	TRBJ1-1	CASSYGTGTGEARAFF
TRBV11-2	.	TRBJ2-5	CASSLPRREGGETQYF
TRBV7-3	many	TRBJ1-1	CASSLAPGDLNTEAFF
TRBV11-2	.	TRBJ1-2	CASSLGPSYGYTF
TRBV29-1	many	TRBJ2-4	CSVGEGANIQYF
TRBV5-1	few	TRBJ2-2	CASSFLEAFAGELFF
TRBV7-2	few	TRBJ2-1	CASSPLGRGVRNEQFF
TRBV2	.	TRBJ2-1	CASNSLRSYNEQFF
TRBV24-1	few	TRBJ2-2	CATRAPNTGELFF
TRBV5-4	few	TRBJ2-7	CASSLEGGGRDYEQYF
TRBV5-1	.	TRBJ2-5	CASSVLTQETQYF
TRBV7-8	few	TRBJ2-3	CASSFKAGVVDTQYF
TRBV10-2	.	TRBJ2-5	CASSISGGAETQYF
TRBV9	few	TRBJ1-5	CASSATDGNQPQHF
TRBV7-9	.	TRBJ1-2	CASSRTETSYGYTF
TRBV2	many	TRBJ1-1	CASRTSGTEAFF
TRBV7-6	few	TRBJ2-7	CASSLGRADGQYF
TRBV4-1	.	TRBJ2-6	CASSYPGHPNSGANVLTF
TRBV7-8	once	TRBJ1-2	CASSLDLLRAHSNYGYTF
TRBV7-2	few	TRBJ1-1	CASSPRGGGRSEAFF